The rows below give T cell receptor beta chains drawn from one sample of a study of blood T cell repertoires in COVID-19. Profiling relied on immunoSEQ multiplex PCR, and the TCRdb table lists in-frame clones only, not all of them. The table has fewer than 80,000 clones, roughly 88% seen once; the top ten hold about 2.7%. The source material was peripheral blood. Receptor source: a human donor in a cohort sampled during active COVID-19. Both conserved end residues are part of each CDR3.

j_gene	v_gene	CDR3aa
TRBJ1-4	TRBV4-2	CASSPEIGQGFEKLFF
TRBJ1-1	TRBV28	CASSLTTTGTGARGEAFF
TRBJ2-2	TRBV7-2	CASSPAPSGTGGSTGELFF
TRBJ2-1	TRBV5-4	CASSWGSGSSYNEQFF
TRBJ2-3	TRBV19	CASSSGGSTDTQYF
TRBJ1-1	TRBV5-6	CASSLGTGDTEAFF
TRBJ2-7	TRBV7-9	CASRSGRASYEQYF
TRBJ1-4	TRBV11-2	CASSLEIGGQGGEKLFF
TRBJ1-6	TRBV7-6	CASSFSGTGDSPLHF
TRBJ2-7	TRBV6-6	CASSYETGGEQYF
TRBJ2-1	TRBV18	CASSPGTGGKNEQFF
TRBJ2-3	TRBV7-9	CASSFGQTSTDTQYF
TRBJ2-1	TRBV7-2	CASSAGEGRYNEQFF
TRBJ2-1	TRBV15	CATEGAAHNEQFF
TRBJ2-7	TRBV5-6	CASTRTGYEQYF
TRBJ2-1	TRBV5-4	CASSLDGRSSYNEQFF
TRBJ1-6	TRBV7-9	CASSLSGPLNPLHF
TRBJ1-2	TRBV3-1/TRBV3-2	CASRGQGLLRGYTF
TRBJ1-6	TRBV10-3	CAISAGVGSPLHF
TRBJ2-1	TRBV7-9	CASSKRLAGGPSSYNEQFF
TRBJ2-7	TRBV13	CASSWGQGFYEQYF
TRBJ2-5	TRBV5-1	CASSLDRGRLQETQYF
TRBJ2-3	TRBV5-1	CASSLEGSTDTQYF
TRBJ2-7	TRBV27	CASSTTGGYEQYF